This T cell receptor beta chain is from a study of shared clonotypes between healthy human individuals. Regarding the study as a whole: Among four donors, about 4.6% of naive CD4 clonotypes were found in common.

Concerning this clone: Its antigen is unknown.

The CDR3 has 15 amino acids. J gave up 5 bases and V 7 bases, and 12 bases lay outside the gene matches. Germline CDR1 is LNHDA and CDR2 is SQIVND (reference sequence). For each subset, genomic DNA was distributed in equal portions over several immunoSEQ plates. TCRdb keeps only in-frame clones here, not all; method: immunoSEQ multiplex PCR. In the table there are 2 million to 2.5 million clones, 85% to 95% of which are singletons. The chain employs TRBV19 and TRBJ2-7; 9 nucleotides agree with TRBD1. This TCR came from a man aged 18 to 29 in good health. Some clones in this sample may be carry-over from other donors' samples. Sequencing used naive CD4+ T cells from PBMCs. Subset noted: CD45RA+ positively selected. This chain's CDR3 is CASTRDWTGDHEQYF. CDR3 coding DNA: TGTGCCAGTACCCGAGATTGGACAGGGGACCACGAGCAGTACTTC.